This TCR beta chain was recorded in a study of STAT3 mutations in large granular lymphocyte leukemia. In the study overall: Over half of T-LGLL patients had one or more immunosuppressive regimens. Study-level findings and limits: In T-cell large granular lymphocyte leukemia, about half of patients showed multiple immunodominant subclonotypes. A small but highly pathogenic clone may have been missed.

This CDR3 contains 14 residues. With 5 bases removed from V and 0 bases from J, the gap between germline ends came to 7 bases. Per germline, CDR1 KGHSH and CDR2 LQKENI. On this clone: The antigen is undetermined.

The data were produced by immunoSEQ multiplex PCR, yet TCRdb's version contains in-frame clones alone and is incomplete. The repertoire holds 15,000 to 17,000 clones, with around 90% as singletons. The rearrangement joins TRBV18 to TRBJ2-2; D is unclear. Sequencing was done on a sample of peripheral blood mononuclear cells. This clonotype was obtained from a woman aged 45-59 years with T-cell large granular lymphocyte leukemia. Some clones in this sample may be carry-over from other donors' samples. DNA of the CDR3: TGTGCCAGCTCAAGAACGGCGAACACCGGGGAGCTGTTTTTT. This encodes CASSRTANTGELFF.